The 9 T cell receptor beta chains below were found in one sample sequenced in a study of regulatory T cells in long-lasting Graves disease. TCR beta libraries were built with iRepertoire HTBI primers and Arm-PCR of CDR3 regions. Each CDR3 protein gets one entry after TCRdb re-called the multiplex PCR reads with MiXCR. Altogether about 240,000 distinct CDR3 sequences are present, 20% being singletons, with the ten largest covering approximately 13%. Time point given: newly diagnosed GD, antithyroid drugs for less than 3 months. Extracted RNA from PBMCs served as the source of the TCR library. Specimen: peripheral blood mononuclear cells (PBMCs), collected at new diagnosis, from a patient treated with antithyroid drugs. The receptor set was obtained from a female donor with Graves disease.

This clonotype was counted at least ten times. This chain joins TRBV3-1 and TRBJ2-7; 9 bases line up with TRBD2. The CDR3 has 18 residues. V was clipped by 2 bases and J by 4 bases; unmatched bases: 15. In germline, CDR1 is LGHDT, CDR2 YNNKEL (reference sequence). The CDR3 spells CASSQRGIAGDIVYEQYF. For the CDR3, the DNA is TGTGCCAGCAGCCAAAGGGGGATAGCGGGGGACATCGTTTACGAGCAGTACTTC.

The rearrangement links TRBV24-1 to TRBJ2-2, with 9 bases aligning to TRBD1. J gave up 2 bases and V 6 bases, and 0 bases lay outside the gene matches. This CDR3 is built from 14 residues. The germline V gene encodes CDR1 KGHDR and CDR2 SFDVKD. CDR3: CATSTGGNTGELFF. CDR3 bases: TGTGCCACCAGTACAGGGGGCAACACCGGGGAGCTGTTTTTT.

V usage is TRBV6-9 and J usage is TRBJ1-6; D not certain. Trimming took off 4 bases at V and 3 bases at J, with 10 bases between the two ends. The CDR3 covers 15 residues. The germline gives CDR1 MNHGY, CDR2 SVAAGI. The CDR3 sequence: CASSSYGVYNSPLHF. The CDR3 DNA reads TGTGCCAGCAGTTCCTACGGGGTCTATAATTCACCCCTCCACTTT.

The genes are TRBV28 and TRBJ2-7, with 8 positions matching TRBD1. CDR1 and CDR2 from the germline V gene are MDHEN and SYDVKM. Trimming cost V 5 bases and J 2 bases; bases outside gene matches: 14. The length of the CDR3 is 17 residues. The CDR3 loop is CASSGPGTGVITYEQYF. The CDR3 nucleotides read TGTGCCAGCAGTGGTCCCGGGACAGGCGTAATCACCTACGAGCAGTACTTC.

This clonotype was seen more than once but under ten times. The junction differs from germline at one of its ends, possibly a read error. V and J are TRBV2 and TRBJ1-2; a possible D gene is TRBD1 (5 bases). Per germline, CDR1 SNHLY and CDR2 FYNNEI. The CDR3 spans 16 residues. The CDR3 nucleotides are TGCGCCAGCAGCCAGCCCCGGGACTTGGTTGGCTATGGCTACACCTTC. As protein: CASSQPRDLVGYGYTF.

This clonotype was counted ten times or more. The chain has TRBV10-3 and TRBJ2-2; D might be TRBD1 or TRBD2, each matching 5 bases. With 2 bases removed from V and 1 base from J, the gap between germline ends came to 8 bases. From germline, CDR1 is ENHRY and CDR2 SYGVKD. The CDR3 sequence is 15 residues long. The CDR3 spells CAISEGTGNTGELFF. The CDR3 coding sequence is TGTGCCATCAGTGAGGGGACGGGGAACACCGGGGAGCTGTTTTTT.

In this sample, this clonotype turned up many times. This chain connects TRBV7-8 to TRBJ2-4, with TRBD2 as a possible D gene (5 bases). Germline values: CDR1 SGHVS, CDR2 FQNEAQ. The CDR3 is made up of 14 amino acids. Trimming pared 1 base from V and 1 base from J, leaving 5 bases between. CDR3 in amino acids: CASSLGGAKNIQYF. The CDR3 nucleotides are TGTGCCAGCAGCTTAGGAGGGGCCAAAAACATTCAGTACTTC.

This clonotype was observed a few times. The chain couples TRBV19 to TRBJ2-7, with a weak D call TRBD2 (7 bases). Germline CDR1 LNHDA, CDR2 SQIVND (reference sequence). Trimming removed 4 bases from V and 4 bases from J, with 14 bases in between. The CDR3 totals 14 residues. DNA for the CDR3: TGTGCCAGTAGTAATCGCGGGGGCTCTTACGAGCAGTACTTC. Translation: CASSNRGGSYEQYF.

This clonotype was counted many times. The V call is TRBV7-2, the J call TRBJ2-7; D is perhaps TRBD1 (5 bases). The CDR3 spans 13 residues. The V and J ends lost 4 bases and 3 bases respectively, with 10 bases between them. Germline V gives CDR1 SGHTA, CDR2 FQGNSA. The CDR3 here is CASSSPGIYEQYF. DNA of the CDR3: TGTGCCAGCAGCTCGCCAGGGATCTACGAGCAGTACTTC.